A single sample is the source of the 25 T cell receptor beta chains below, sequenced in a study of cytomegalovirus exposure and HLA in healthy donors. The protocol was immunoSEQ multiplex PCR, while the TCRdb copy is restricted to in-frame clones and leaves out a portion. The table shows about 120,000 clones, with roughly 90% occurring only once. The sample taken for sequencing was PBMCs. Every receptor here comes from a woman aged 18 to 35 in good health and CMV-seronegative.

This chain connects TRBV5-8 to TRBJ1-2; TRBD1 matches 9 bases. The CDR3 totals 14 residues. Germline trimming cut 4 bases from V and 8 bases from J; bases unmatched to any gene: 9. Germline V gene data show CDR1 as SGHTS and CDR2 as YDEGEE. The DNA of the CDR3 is TGTGCCAGCAGCAGGTACAGGGGGCCAGCCGGCTACACCTTC. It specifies CASSRYRGPAGYTF.

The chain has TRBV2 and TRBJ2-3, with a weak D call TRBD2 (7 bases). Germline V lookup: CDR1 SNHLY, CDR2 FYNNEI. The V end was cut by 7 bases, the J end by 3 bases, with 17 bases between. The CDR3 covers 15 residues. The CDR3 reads CASNVGGGQTDTQYF. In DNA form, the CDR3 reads TGTGCCAGCAATGTTGGGGGGGGGCAGACAGATACGCAGTATTTT.

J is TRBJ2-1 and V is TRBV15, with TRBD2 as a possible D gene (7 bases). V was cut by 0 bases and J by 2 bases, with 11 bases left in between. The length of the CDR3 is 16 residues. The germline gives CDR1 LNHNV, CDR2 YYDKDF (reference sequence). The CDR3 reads CATSREGGGPYNEQFF. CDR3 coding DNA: TGTGCCACCAGCAGAGAAGGGGGGGGCCCCTACAATGAGCAGTTCTTC.

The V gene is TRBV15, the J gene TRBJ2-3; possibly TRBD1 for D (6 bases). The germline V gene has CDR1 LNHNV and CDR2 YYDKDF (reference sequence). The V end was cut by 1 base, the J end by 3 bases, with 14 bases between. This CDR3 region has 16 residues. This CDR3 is CATSRVGQGKTDTQYF. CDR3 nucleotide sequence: TGTGCCACCAGCAGAGTGGGGCAGGGGAAGACAGATACGCAGTATTTT.

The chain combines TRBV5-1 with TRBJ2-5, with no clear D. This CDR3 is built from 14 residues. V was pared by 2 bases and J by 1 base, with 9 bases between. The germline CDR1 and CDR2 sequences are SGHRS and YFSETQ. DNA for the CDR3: TGCGCCAGCAGCTTAAGTTGGGCCCAAGAGACCCAGTACTTC. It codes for CASSLSWAQETQYF.

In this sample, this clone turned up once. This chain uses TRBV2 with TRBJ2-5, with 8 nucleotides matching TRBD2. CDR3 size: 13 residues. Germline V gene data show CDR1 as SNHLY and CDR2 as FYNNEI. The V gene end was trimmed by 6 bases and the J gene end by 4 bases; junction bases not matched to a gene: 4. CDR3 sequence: CASSGLAGETQYF. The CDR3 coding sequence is TGTGCCAGCAGCGGACTAGCTGGAGAGACCCAGTACTTC. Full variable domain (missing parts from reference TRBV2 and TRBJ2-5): EPEVTQTPSHQVTQMGQEVILRCVPISNHLYFYWYRQILGQKVEFLVSFYNNEISEKSEIFDDQFSVERPDGSNFTLKIRSTKLEDSAMYFCASSGLAGETQYFGPGTRLLVL.

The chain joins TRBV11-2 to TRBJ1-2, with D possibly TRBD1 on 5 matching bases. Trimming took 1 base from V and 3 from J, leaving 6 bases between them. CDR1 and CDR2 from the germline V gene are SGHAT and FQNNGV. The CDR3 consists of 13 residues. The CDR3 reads CASSLVGDYGYTF. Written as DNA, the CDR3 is TGTGCCAGCAGCTTAGTAGGGGACTATGGCTACACCTTC. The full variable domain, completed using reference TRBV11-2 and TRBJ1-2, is EAGVAQSPRYKIIEKRQSVAFWCNPISGHATLYWYQQILGQGPKLLIQFQNNGVVDDSQLPKDRFSAERLKGVDSTLKIQPAKLEDSAVYLCASSLVGDYGYTFGSGTRLTVV.

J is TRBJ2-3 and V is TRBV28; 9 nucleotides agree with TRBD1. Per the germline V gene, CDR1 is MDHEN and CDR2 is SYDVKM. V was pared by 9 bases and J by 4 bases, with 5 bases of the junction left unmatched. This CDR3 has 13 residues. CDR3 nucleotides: TGTGCCAGTACCACAGGGGGCGCAGATACGCAGTATTTT. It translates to CASTTGGADTQYF.

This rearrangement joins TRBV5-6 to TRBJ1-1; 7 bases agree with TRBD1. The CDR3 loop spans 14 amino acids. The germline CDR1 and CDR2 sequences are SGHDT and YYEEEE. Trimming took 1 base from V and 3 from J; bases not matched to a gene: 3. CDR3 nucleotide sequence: TGTGCCAGCAGCTTGCCACAGGGGTACACTGAAGCTTTCTTT. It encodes CASSLPQGYTEAFF.

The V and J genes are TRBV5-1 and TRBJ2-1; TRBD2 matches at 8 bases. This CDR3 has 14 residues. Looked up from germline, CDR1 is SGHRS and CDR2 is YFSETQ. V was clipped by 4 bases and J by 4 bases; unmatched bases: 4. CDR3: CASSPSGRYNEQFF. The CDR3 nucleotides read TGCGCCAGCAGCCCTAGCGGGCGATACAATGAGCAGTTCTTC.

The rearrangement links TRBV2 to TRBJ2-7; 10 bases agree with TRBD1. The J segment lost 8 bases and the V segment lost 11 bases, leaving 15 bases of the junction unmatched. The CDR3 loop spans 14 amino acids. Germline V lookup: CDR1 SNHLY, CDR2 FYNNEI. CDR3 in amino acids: CASTGGDRGKKQYF. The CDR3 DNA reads TGTGCCTCTACGGGGGGGGACAGGGGTAAGAAGCAGTACTTC.

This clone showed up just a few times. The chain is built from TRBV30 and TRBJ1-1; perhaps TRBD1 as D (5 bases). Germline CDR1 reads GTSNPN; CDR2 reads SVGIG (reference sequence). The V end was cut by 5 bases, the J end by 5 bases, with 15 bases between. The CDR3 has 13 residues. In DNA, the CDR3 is TGTGCCTGGGAGCAGGGATTTGGGACTGAAGCTTTCTTT. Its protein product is CAWEQGFGTEAFF.

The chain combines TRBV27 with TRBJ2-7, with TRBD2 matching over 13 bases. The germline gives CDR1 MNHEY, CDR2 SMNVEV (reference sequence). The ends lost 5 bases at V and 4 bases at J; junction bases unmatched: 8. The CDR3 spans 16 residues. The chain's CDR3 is CASSPGTSGKNYEQYF. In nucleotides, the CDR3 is TGTGCCAGCAGTCCAGGGACTAGCGGGAAGAATTACGAGCAGTACTTC.

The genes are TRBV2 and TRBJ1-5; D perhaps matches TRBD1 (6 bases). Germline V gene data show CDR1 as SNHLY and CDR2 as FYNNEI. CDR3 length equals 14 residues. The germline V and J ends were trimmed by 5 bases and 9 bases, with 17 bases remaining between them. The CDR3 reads CASSTTRGPSPQHF. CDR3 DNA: TGTGCCAGCAGTACAACCAGGGGTCCATCGCCCCAGCATTTT.

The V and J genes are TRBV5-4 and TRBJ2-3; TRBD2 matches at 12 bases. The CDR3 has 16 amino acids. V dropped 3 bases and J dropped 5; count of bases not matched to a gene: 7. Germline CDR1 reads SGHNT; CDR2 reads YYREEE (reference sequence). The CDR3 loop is CASSSRTSGVGDTQYF. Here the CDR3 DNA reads TGTGCCAGCAGCTCAAGGACTAGCGGGGTAGGAGATACGCAGTATTTT.

The CDR3: CASRPGQFPGVQYF. As DNA, the CDR3 is TGTGCCAGCAGACCAGGACAGTTCCCTGGGGTGCAGTACTTC. The chain carries TRBV7-9 and TRBJ2-7; TRBD1 is a possible D gene (6 bases). The CDR3 has 14 amino acids. Trimming took 6 bases from V and 9 from J, leaving 21 bases between them. Germline values: CDR1 SEHNR, CDR2 FQNEAQ (reference sequence).

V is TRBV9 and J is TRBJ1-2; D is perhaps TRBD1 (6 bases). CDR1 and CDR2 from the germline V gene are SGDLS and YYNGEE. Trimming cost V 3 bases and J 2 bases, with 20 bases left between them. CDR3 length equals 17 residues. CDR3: CASSAPAIADRNYGYTF. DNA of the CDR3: TGTGCCAGCAGCGCCCCCGCCATCGCGGACAGAAACTATGGCTACACCTTC.

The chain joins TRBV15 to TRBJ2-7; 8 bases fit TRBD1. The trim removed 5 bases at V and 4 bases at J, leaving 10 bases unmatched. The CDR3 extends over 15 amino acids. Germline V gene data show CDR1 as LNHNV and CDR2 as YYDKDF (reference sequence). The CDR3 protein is CATSVFQGAVYEQYF. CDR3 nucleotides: TGTGCCACCAGCGTCTTTCAGGGGGCAGTATACGAGCAGTACTTC.

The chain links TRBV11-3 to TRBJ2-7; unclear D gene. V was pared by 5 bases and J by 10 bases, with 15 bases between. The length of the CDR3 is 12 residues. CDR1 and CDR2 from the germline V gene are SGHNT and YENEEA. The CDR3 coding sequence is TGTGCCAGCAGCCGAGGCCAGAGACCTCAGTACTTC. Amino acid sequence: CASSRGQRPQYF.

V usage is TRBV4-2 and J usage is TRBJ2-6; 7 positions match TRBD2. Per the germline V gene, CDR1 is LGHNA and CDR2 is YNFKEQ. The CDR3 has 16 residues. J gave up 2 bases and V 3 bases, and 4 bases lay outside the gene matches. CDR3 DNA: TGTGCCAGCAGCCAGATGGGGGGGACTGGGGCCAACGTCCTGACTTTC. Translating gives CASSQMGGTGANVLTF.

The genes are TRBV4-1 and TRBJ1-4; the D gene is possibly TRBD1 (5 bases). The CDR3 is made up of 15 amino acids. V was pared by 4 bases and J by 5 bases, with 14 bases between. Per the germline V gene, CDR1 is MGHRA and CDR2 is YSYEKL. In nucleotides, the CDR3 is TGCGCCAGCAGCCTCGGCGGACATCCGAATGAAAAACTGTTTTTT. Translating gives CASSLGGHPNEKLFF.

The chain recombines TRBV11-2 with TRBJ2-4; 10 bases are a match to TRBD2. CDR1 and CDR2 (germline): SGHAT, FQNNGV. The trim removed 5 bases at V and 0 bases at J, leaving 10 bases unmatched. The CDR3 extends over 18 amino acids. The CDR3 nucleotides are TGTGCCAGCAGCCCTCTAGCGGGAGTCCTACTAGCCAAAAACATTCAGTACTTC. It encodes CASSPLAGVLLAKNIQYF.

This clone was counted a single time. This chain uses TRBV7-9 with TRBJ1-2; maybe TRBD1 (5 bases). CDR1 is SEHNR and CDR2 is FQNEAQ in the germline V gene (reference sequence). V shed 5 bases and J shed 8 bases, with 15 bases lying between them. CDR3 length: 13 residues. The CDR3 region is CASSTRDLLGYTF. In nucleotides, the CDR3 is TGTGCCAGCAGCACTCGGGACTTATTGGGCTACACCTTC.

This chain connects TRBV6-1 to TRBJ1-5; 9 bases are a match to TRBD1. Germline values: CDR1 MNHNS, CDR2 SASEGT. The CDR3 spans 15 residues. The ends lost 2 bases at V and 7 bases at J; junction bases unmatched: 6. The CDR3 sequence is CASSEIQGARQPQHF. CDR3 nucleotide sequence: TGTGCCAGCAGTGAAATACAGGGGGCTCGGCAGCCCCAGCATTTT.

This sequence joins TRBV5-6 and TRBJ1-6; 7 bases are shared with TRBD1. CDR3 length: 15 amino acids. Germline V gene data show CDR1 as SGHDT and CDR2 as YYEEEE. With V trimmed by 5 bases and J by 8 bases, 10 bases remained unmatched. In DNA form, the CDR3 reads TGTGCCAGCAGTTTCATGACAGGGCATGATTCACCCCTCCACTTT. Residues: CASSFMTGHDSPLHF.